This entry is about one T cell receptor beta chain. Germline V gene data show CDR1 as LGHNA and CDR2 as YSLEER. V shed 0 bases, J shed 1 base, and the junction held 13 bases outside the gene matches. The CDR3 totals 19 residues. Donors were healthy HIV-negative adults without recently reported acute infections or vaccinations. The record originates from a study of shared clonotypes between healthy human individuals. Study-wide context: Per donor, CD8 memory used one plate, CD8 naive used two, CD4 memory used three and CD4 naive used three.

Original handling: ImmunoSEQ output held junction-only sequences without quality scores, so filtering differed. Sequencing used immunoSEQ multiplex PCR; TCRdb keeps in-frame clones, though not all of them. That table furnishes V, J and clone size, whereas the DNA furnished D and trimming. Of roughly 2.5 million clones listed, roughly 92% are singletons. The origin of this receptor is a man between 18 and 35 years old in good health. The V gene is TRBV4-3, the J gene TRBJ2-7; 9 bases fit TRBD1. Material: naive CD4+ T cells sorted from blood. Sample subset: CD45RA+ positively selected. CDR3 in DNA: TGCGCCAGCAGCCAAGATATCTCGGGGACAGGGTTAAGGTCCTACGAGCAGTACTTC. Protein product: CASSQDISGTGLRSYEQYF.